Following are 32 T cell receptor beta chains from one sample sequenced in a study of CD8+ T cells in alopecia areata. RNA was extracted and reverse transcribed into cDNA as the sequencing template. The assay was immunoSEQ multiplex PCR, and TCRdb's table has in-frame clones only and misses some. Recorded here are roughly 260,000 clones, none singletons. The pooled cutaneous lymph node cells were sorted using several markers (CD4, CD8alpha, NKG2D, NKG2ACE and others). Input material: CD4+ T cells sorted from a lymph node. The source of these receptors is a C3H/HeJ mouse with alopecia areata. The strain's MHC: H2-k.

In the case of this clone: Gene names are the mouse ones. The read terminates 4 residues before the CDR3 end, so the remaining end is supplied by the germline J gene. J is TRBJ1-2 and V is TRBV13-1, with 9 bases that match TRBD1. Germline lookup yields CDR1 NSHNY and CDR2 SYGAGN. The CDR3 is 14 residues long. After removal of 3 bases from V and 4 bases from J, the junction contained 4 bases not matched to a gene. The CDR3 bases that were read are TGTGCCAGCAGTGGGGACAGGGCAAGCTCC. Translated, it gives CASSGDRASS. The CDR3 in full is CASSGDRASSDYTF.

This clone occurred a few times. These gene names are mouse names. The observed sequence ends 4 residues before the CDR3 terminus, with the missing tail filled in from the germline J gene. V is TRBV2 and J is TRBJ2-1; the D gene is possibly TRBD1 (8 bases). This CDR3 is 14 amino acids long. Trimming took off 2 bases at V and 5 bases at J, with 10 bases between the two ends. The germline V gene encodes CDR1 LGHNA and CDR2 YSYQKL. CDR3 residues: CASSQTGGDAEQFF. The CDR3 bases that were read are TGTGCCAGCAGCCAAACAGGGGGGGATGCT.

Regarding this clone: Gene names denote mouse genes. The read stops 4 residues short of the end of the CDR3; the missing end is completed from the germline J gene. J is TRBJ2-3 and V is TRBV1, with TRBD1 matching over 9 bases. The V gene end was trimmed by 4 bases and the J gene end by 4 bases; junction bases not matched to a gene: 3. The CDR3 totals 14 residues. From germline, CDR1 is NSQYPW and CDR2 LRSPGD (reference sequence). The CDR3 sequence is CTCSGDRVSETLYF. The part of the CDR3 DNA that was read is TGCACCTGCAGTGGGGACAGGGTGTCAGAA.

This clone was seen only a few times. The gene symbols are mouse symbols. The CDR3 end is not reached by the read, which stops 4 residues before it; the germline J gene fills it in. The sample has other DNA sequences that encode this CDR3 too. The chain employs TRBV13-1 and TRBJ2-7, with 10 bases identical to TRBD1. Unmatched junction bases numbered 2, after V lost 2 bases and J lost 3 bases. The CDR3 is 14 residues long. Looked up from germline, CDR1 is NSHNY and CDR2 is SYGAGN. The CDR3 reads CASSDRDRGYEQYF. The DNA read from the CDR3 is TGTGCCAGCAGTGACCGGGACAGGGGCTAT.

This clone showed up just a few times. Gene names and germline match the mouse. Sequencing ends 4 residues short of the CDR3 end; the germline J gene provides the rest. Other DNA sequences in this sample translate to the same CDR3. V is TRBV1 and J is TRBJ1-1; the match to TRBD1 covers 10 bases. V shed 1 base, J shed 3 bases, and the junction held 2 bases outside the gene matches. Germline V gene data show CDR1 as NSQYPW and CDR2 as LRSPGD (reference sequence). CDR3 size: 15 residues. The CDR3 bases that were read are TGCACCTGCAGTGCAGGACAGGGGGCCGACACA. It codes for CTCSAGQGADT. The whole CDR3 region reads CTCSAGQGADTEVFF.

Details on this clone: Gene names refer to mouse genes. The missing CDR3 end, 4 residues past where the read stops, is filled in from the germline J gene. The rearrangement uses TRBV31 and TRBJ1-2; D gene uncertain. The V gene's germline CDR1 is GKSSPN and CDR2 SITVG. V was cut by 0 bases and J by 1 base, with 6 bases left in between. This CDR3 is built from 13 residues. The sequenced CDR3 bases are TGTGCCTGGAGTCTACACGAAAACTCC. Protein product: CAWSLHENS. The whole CDR3 sequence reads CAWSLHENSDYTF.

As to this clone: The genes are named according to mouse. The missing CDR3 end, 4 residues past where the read stops, is filled in from the germline J gene. The chain uses TRBV13-1 and TRBJ2-7, with D possibly matching TRBD1 (6 bases). Trimming removed 1 base at V and 0 bases at J, with 8 bases between. CDR3 length: 14 amino acids. Looked up from germline, CDR1 is NSHNY and CDR2 is SYGAGN. CDR3 DNA (partial): TGTGCCAGCAGTGATATAGGGGGCTCCTAT. Its protein is CASSDIGGSY. The CDR3, in full, reads CASSDIGGSYEQYF.

As concerns this clone: Mouse germline and gene names are used. The CDR3 goes on 4 residues after the read ends, and that part is filled in from the germline J gene. Other nucleotide sequences from this sample produce the same CDR3. This chain connects TRBV1 to TRBJ2-7; a possible D gene is TRBD1 (6 bases). Trimming removed 3 bases at V and 0 bases at J, with 9 bases between. This CDR3 spans 14 amino acids. Germline V gene data show CDR1 as NSQYPW and CDR2 as LRSPGD (reference sequence). CDR3 bases read: TGCACCTGCAGTGCCCGGGACAACTCCTAT. Translated, it gives CTCSARDNSY. The whole CDR3 is CTCSARDNSYEQYF.

Points on this clone: Gene names refer to mouse genes. The CDR3 goes on 4 residues after the read ends, and that part is filled in from the germline J gene. The chain has TRBV13-1 and TRBJ1-2; 10 bases match TRBD1. V trimming: 0 bases; J trimming: 4 bases; junction bases outside the gene matches: 3. The CDR3 loop spans 15 amino acids. In germline, CDR1 is NSHNY, CDR2 SYGAGN. CDR3 DNA (partial): TGTGCCAGCAGTGATGAGACAGGGGGCGGCTCC. Its protein product is CASSDETGGGS. The whole CDR3 protein is CASSDETGGGSDYTF.

As to this clone: Mouse gene names and germline throughout. The read ends 4 residues early relative to the CDR3; the germline J gene fills the gap. The V call is TRBV13-1, the J call TRBJ1-2; the D is unclear. The ends were cut back, 0 bases at V and 2 bases at J, with 11 bases in the middle. The V gene's germline CDR1 is NSHNY and CDR2 SYGAGN. The CDR3 has 15 amino acids. CDR3 sequence reads: CASSDEVRINSDYTF. The CDR3 bases that were read are TGTGCCAGCAGTGATGAGGTCAGAATCAACTCC.

Comment on this clone: The genes are named according to mouse. The covered CDR3 bases are TGTGCCAGCAGTGGCCGGGACAGAACTAGTGCAGAA. Its protein product is CASSGRDRTSAE. The whole CDR3 reads CASSGRDRTSAETLYF. The J gene is TRBJ2-3, the V gene TRBV13-3; 7 bases align to TRBD1. The CDR3 is cut off 4 residues early in the read; its end comes from the germline J gene. Per germline, CDR1 NNHDY and CDR2 SYVADS. This CDR3 has 16 residues. V lost 3 bases to trimming and J lost 0 bases; unmatched junction nucleotides: 7.

On this clone: The genes are named according to mouse. The CDR3 end lies 4 residues beyond the end of the read and is filled in from the germline J gene. The chain uses TRBV13-1 and TRBJ2-1, with 10 nucleotides matching TRBD2. The CDR3 has 16 residues. CDR1 and CDR2 (germline): NSHNY, SYGAGN. V lost 2 bases and J lost 0; bases outside the gene matches: 2. The CDR3 DNA, read in part, is TGTGCCAGCAGTGAGGGGACTGGGGCTAACTATGCT. This sequence encodes CASSEGTGANYA. The full CDR3 protein reads CASSEGTGANYAEQFF.

In this sample, this clone turned up a few times. All gene names here are mouse names. Read coverage stops 4 residues before the CDR3 terminus; the germline J gene supplies the remainder. This sequence joins TRBV13-1 and TRBJ2-3; D is unclear. V lost 1 base and J 0 bases, leaving 9 bases between the germline ends. The CDR3 runs 15 residues. CDR1 and CDR2 from the germline V gene are NSHNY and SYGAGN. Here the CDR3 reads CASSDSQTSAETLYF. The part of the CDR3 DNA that was read is TGTGCCAGCAGTGATAGCCAGACTAGTGCAGAA.

There are a few counts of this clone. Gene names and germline match the mouse. The read finishes 4 residues shy of the CDR3 end, and the germline J gene is used to complete it. The chain uses TRBV13-1 and TRBJ2-1, with 7 bases matching TRBD1. CDR3 length: 15 amino acids. Losses at the gene ends were 2 bases for V and 3 bases for J; bases not matched to a gene: 5. Germline V gene data show CDR1 as NSHNY and CDR2 as SYGAGN. The CDR3 sequence: CASSEGTEFYAEQFF. The CDR3 bases that were read are TGTGCCAGCAGTGAAGGGACAGAATTCTATGCT.

About this clone: Mouse germline and gene names are used. The read terminates 4 residues ahead of where the CDR3 ends, so the germline J gene completes it. The chain has TRBV13-2 and TRBJ1-2; D unresolved. Trimming stripped 0 bases from V and 4 bases from J, with 4 bases between. The CDR3 has 12 residues. The germline gives CDR1 NNHNN, CDR2 SYGAGS (reference sequence). The CDR3 here is CASGDDGSDYTF. The sequenced CDR3 bases are TGTGCCAGCGGTGATGATGGCTCC.

As to this clone: Gene names and germline match the mouse. The sequence runs out 4 residues before the end of the CDR3; the remainder is reconstructed from the germline J gene. This sequence joins TRBV19 and TRBJ2-1; maybe TRBD1 (7 bases). The CDR3 length is 15 residues. V lost 2 bases to trimming and J lost 4 bases, with 13 bases between them. Germline V gene sequence: CDR1 FNHDT, CDR2 SITEND (reference sequence). The CDR3 loop reads CASSIRRGVYAEQFF. The part of the CDR3 DNA that was read is TGTGCCAGCAGTATCCGCAGGGGGGTATATGCT.

On this clone itself: The gene symbols are mouse symbols. CDR3 residues: CASSLGTGGSTGQLYF. CDR3 DNA (partial): TGTGCCAGCAGTCTCGGGACAGGGGGCTCCACCGGG. The chain links TRBV19 to TRBJ2-2, with 12 nucleotides matching TRBD1. Read coverage stops 4 residues before the CDR3 terminus; the germline J gene supplies the remainder. The V segment lost 4 bases and the J segment 4 bases; nucleotides outside the gene matches: 5. CDR1 and CDR2 from the germline V gene are FNHDT and SITEND (reference sequence). This CDR3 contains 16 residues.

This clone was counted a few times. Gene names and germline refer to mouse. Read data end 4 residues before the CDR3 end; the end is taken from the germline J gene. The chain has TRBV31 and TRBJ2-3; the match to TRBD1 covers 7 bases. This CDR3 comprises 14 residues. V dropped 1 base and J dropped 3; count of bases not matched to a gene: 4. The germline gives CDR1 GKSSPN, CDR2 SITVG. CDR3 DNA, as far as it was read: TGTGCCTGGAGTCCACAGGGGATCGCAGAA. It encodes CAWSPQGIAE. The CDR3 reads in full as CAWSPQGIAETLYF.

This clone was seen a handful of times. Genes and germline are mouse. The read finishes 4 residues shy of the CDR3 end, and the germline J gene is used to complete it. The rearrangement joins TRBV19 to TRBJ2-7; 9 positions match TRBD2. This CDR3 comprises 13 residues. The germline V gene encodes CDR1 FNHDT and CDR2 SITEND (reference sequence). The CDR3 reads CASSISGGDEQYF. The sequenced part of the CDR3 DNA is TGTGCCAGCAGTATCTCTGGGGGGGAT.

As for this clone: Genes and germline come from the mouse. Read data end 4 residues before the CDR3 end; the end is taken from the germline J gene. Within the sample, other DNA sequences also encode this same CDR3. V is TRBV13-1 and J is TRBJ2-3, with D possibly being TRBD2 (6 bases). Trimming shortened V by 4 bases and J by 0 bases, and 6 bases separated the two germline ends. Germline V gene data show CDR1 as NSHNY and CDR2 as SYGAGN. The CDR3 sequence is 13 residues long. Incomplete CDR3 DNA: TGTGCCAGCAGTTGGGGGAGTGCAGAA. Protein sequence: CASSWGSAE. The entire CDR3 sequence reads CASSWGSAETLYF.

This clone has at least ten counts. Mouse names are used for the genes. The CDR3 end is not reached by the read, which stops 4 residues before it; the germline J gene fills it in. In the same sample, other DNA sequences code for this CDR3. The chain recombines TRBV19 with TRBJ1-2; D remains unclear. V shed 0 bases and J shed 2 bases, with 2 bases lying between them. The CDR3 loop spans 12 amino acids. Germline V gene data show CDR1 as FNHDT and CDR2 as SITEND (reference sequence). The part of the CDR3 DNA that was read is TGTGCCAGCAGTATAGGGAACTCC. Protein: CASSIGNS. The entire CDR3 is CASSIGNSDYTF.

On this clone itself: Genes and germline are mouse. The CDR3 end lies 4 residues beyond the end of the read and is filled in from the germline J gene. Other nucleotide sequences from this sample produce the same CDR3. This rearrangement joins TRBV5 to TRBJ2-5; 9 positions agree with TRBD1. The CDR3 contains 15 residues. CDR1 is LGHNA and CDR2 is YNLKQL in the germline V gene (reference sequence). CDR3 DNA, as far as it was read: TGTGCCAGCAGCCCGACCGGGACAGGGAGAGAC. Protein: CASSPTGTGRD. The whole CDR3 is CASSPTGTGRDTQYF.

This clone was observed a few times. Genes and germline come from the mouse. The read ends 4 residues shy of where the CDR3 ends; the end is completed using the germline J gene. The chain recombines TRBV13-1 with TRBJ2-3; TRBD2 agrees at 11 bases. The junction had 4 bases not matched to a gene; V was cut back by 0 bases and J by 4 bases. The germline gives CDR1 NSHNY, CDR2 SYGAGN. The CDR3 totals 16 residues. This CDR3 reads CASSDALLGGPETLYF. The CDR3 DNA, read in part, is TGTGCCAGCAGTGATGCACTACTGGGGGGGCCAGAA.

Turning to this clone: Here the gene names and germline are mouse. The CDR3 goes on 4 residues after the read ends, and that part is filled in from the germline J gene. V is TRBV19 and J is TRBJ2-3; D is ambiguous. The length of the CDR3 is 15 residues. From germline, CDR1 is FNHDT and CDR2 SITEND (reference sequence). Trimming took off 1 base at V and 0 bases at J, with 9 bases between the two ends. CDR3 DNA (partial): TGTGCCAGCAGTATATCACAAGATAGTGCAGAA. Translated: CASSISQDSAE. The CDR3, in full, reads CASSISQDSAETLYF. Full variable domain (missing parts from reference TRBV19 and TRBJ2-3): GGIITQTPKFLIGQEGQKLTLKCQQNFNHDTMYWYRQDSGKGLRLIYYSITENDLQKGDLSEGYDASREKKSSFSLTVTSAQKNEMAVFLCASSISQDSAETLYFGSGTRLTVL.

This clone was counted a few times. The gene names given are mouse names. CDR3 bases read: TGTGCCAGCACCGACAGGGCTGCAGAA. Translation gives CASTDRAAE. The full-length CDR3 reads as CASTDRAAETLYF. J is TRBJ2-3 and V is TRBV13-3; TRBD1 agrees at 7 bases. With the read ending 4 residues before the CDR3 end, the germline J gene is used to fill in that end. Per germline, CDR1 NNHDY and CDR2 SYVADS. The J segment lost 2 bases and the V segment lost 6 bases, leaving 3 bases of the junction unmatched. The CDR3 has 13 residues.

In this sample, this clone turned up a few times. Gene names and germline match the mouse. Read coverage stops 3 residues before the CDR3 terminus; the germline J gene supplies the remainder. V usage is TRBV19 and J usage is TRBJ1-6, with 7 bases that match TRBD1. TRBJ1-6 is classed as an ORF, of uncertain function. In germline, CDR1 is FNHDT, CDR2 SITEND (reference sequence). The CDR3 is 15 amino acids. V shed 4 bases and J 2 bases; nucleotides not matched to a gene: 3. CDR3 region: CASSPTGPYNSPLYF. CDR3 DNA (partial): TGTGCCAGCAGTCCGACAGGGCCCTATAATTCGCCC.

This clone was counted between two and nine times. Gene names are the mouse ones. The CDR3 is cut off 4 residues early in the read; its end comes from the germline J gene. The genes are TRBV1 and TRBJ1-1; TRBD1 agrees at 7 bases. CDR1 NSQYPW and CDR2 LRSPGD come from the germline V gene (reference sequence). The length of the CDR3 is 15 residues. V shed 6 bases and J 0 bases; nucleotides not matched to a gene: 7. CDR3 sequence: CTCRPRDSANTEVFF. The part of the CDR3 DNA that was read is TGCACCTGCAGGCCCCGGGACAGTGCAAACACA.

About this clone: Any gene name here is a mouse gene name. Read coverage stops 4 residues before the CDR3 terminus; the germline J gene supplies the remainder. The sample contains more than one DNA sequence encoding this CDR3. V and J are TRBV19 and TRBJ2-3; 7 positions agree with TRBD2. Germline trimming cut 1 base from V and 0 bases from J; bases unmatched to any gene: 2. Per germline, CDR1 FNHDT and CDR2 SITEND (reference sequence). This CDR3 spans 15 amino acids. CDR3 bases read: TGTGCCAGCAGTATAAGACTGGGTAGTGCAGAA. Encoded protein: CASSIRLGSAE. In full, the CDR3 is CASSIRLGSAETLYF.

This clone was recorded a few times. The gene names here belong to mouse. The read ends 4 residues before the CDR3 terminus; that terminus is restored from the germline J gene. The sample has other DNA sequences that encode this CDR3 too. J is TRBJ2-1 and V is TRBV13-1, with 10 bases aligning to TRBD1. The V gene end was trimmed by 5 bases and the J gene end by 1 base; junction bases not matched to a gene: 0. The CDR3 has 14 residues. Germline V gene lookup returns CDR1 NSHNY and CDR2 SYGAGN. CDR3 residues: CASRGQGNYAEQFF. Incomplete CDR3 DNA: TGTGCCAGCAGGGGACAGGGGAACTATGCT.

This clone was counted only a few times. The genes are named according to mouse. The CDR3 is cut off 4 residues early in the read; its end comes from the germline J gene. V is TRBV31 and J is TRBJ2-3; TRBD2 matches 8 bases. Germline CDR1 and CDR2: GKSSPN and SITVG. The CDR3 consists of 17 residues. V was pared by 0 bases and J by 1 base, with 9 bases of the junction left unmatched. Incomplete CDR3 DNA: TGTGCCTGGAGTCTACGCCGGGGGGGCTGGGGTGCAGAA. This gives the protein CAWSLRRGGWGAE. Given in full, the CDR3 is CAWSLRRGGWGAETLYF.

A remark on this clone: Gene names follow the mouse nomenclature. The observed sequence ends 4 residues before the CDR3 terminus, with the missing tail filled in from the germline J gene. The chain recombines TRBV17 with TRBJ1-1; TRBD1 matches at 7 bases. The CDR3 is 13 amino acids. Germline V gives CDR1 MNHDT, CDR2 YYDKIL. The CDR3 sequence: CASSSPGQTEVFF. The sequenced CDR3 bases are TGTGCTAGCAGTAGCCCGGGACAGACA.

Comment on this clone: Gene names follow the mouse nomenclature. The read ends 4 residues before the CDR3 terminus; that terminus is restored from the germline J gene. This chain joins TRBV12-1 and TRBJ1-2; maybe TRBD1 (6 bases). Deletions cut 0 bases from V and 0 bases from J, with 10 bases between. This CDR3 has 15 residues. Per germline, CDR1 SGHSN and CDR2 HYEKVE. This CDR3 reads CASSLSRDTNSDYTF. The CDR3 bases that were read are TGTGCCAGCTCTCTCTCTCGGGACACAAACTCC.